The 9 T cell receptor beta chains listed next were all sequenced from one sample in a study of blood T cells in healthy people across ages. Together with a sample-barcoded 5' primer, a J-beta primer mix was included in a second PCR lasting about 7 to 11 cycles. TCRdb reprocessed the 5' RACE reads via MiXCR and lists one record per CDR3 protein. Among around 500,000 distinct CDR3 sequences listed, less than 60% were seen once. The sequencing sample was made of blood. Receptors were obtained from a man aged 80 or over in good health.

The table lists this clonotype with a few counts. The chain recombines TRBV6-5 with TRBJ2-3; no definite D call. This CDR3 comprises 15 residues. In germline, CDR1 is MNHEY, CDR2 SVGAGI. V was cut by 5 bases and J by 4 bases, with 16 bases left in between. The CDR3 protein is CASSLQKPWADTQYF. The CDR3 nucleotides are TGTGCCAGCAGTCTACAGAAGCCCTGGGCAGATACGCAGTATTTT.

The V call is TRBV3-1, the J call TRBJ2-7; 7 bases match TRBD1. Germline CDR1 is LGHDT and CDR2 is YNNKEL (reference sequence). This CDR3 has 14 residues. J gave up 3 bases and V 5 bases, and 7 bases lay outside the gene matches. The CDR3 loop is CASSYRRTGYEQYF. CDR3 in DNA: TGTGCCAGCAGCTACAGGAGGACAGGCTACGAGCAGTACTTC.

This clonotype was counted many times. V and J are TRBV6-6 and TRBJ2-7; D may be TRBD1 or TRBD2 (5 bases each). The CDR3 spans 13 residues. Germline loops: CDR1 MNHNY, CDR2 SVGAGI (reference sequence). With 4 bases removed from V and 0 bases from J, the gap between germline ends came to 7 bases. The CDR3 DNA follows: TGTGCCAGCAGTTGGGGGACCTCCTACGAGCAGTACTTC. It codes for CASSWGTSYEQYF.

The chain joins TRBV25-1 to TRBJ1-1; 8 bases match TRBD1. V shed 8 bases, J shed 6 bases, and the junction held 8 bases outside the gene matches. Germline loops: CDR1 MGHDK, CDR2 SYGVNS. The CDR3 is 13 residues long. The CDR3 nucleotides are TGTGCCAGCCGAATCGACAGGGGCTCTGAAGCTTTCTTT. Translating it yields CASRIDRGSEAFF.

This chain connects TRBV7-8 to TRBJ1-1, with D maybe TRBD1 (6 bases). This CDR3 contains 15 residues. Looked up from germline, CDR1 is SGHVS and CDR2 is FQNEAQ. V lost 2 bases, J lost 7 bases, and 17 bases lay in between. CDR3 region: CASSLRGGTAFEAFF. As DNA, the CDR3 is TGTGCCAGCAGCTTAAGGGGGGGTACGGCTTTTGAAGCTTTCTTT.

A few counts support this clonotype. DNA for the CDR3: TGTGCCAGCAGCCCACGGACTGGAGATACGCAGTATTTT. As protein: CASSPRTGDTQYF. The chain recombines TRBV7-2 with TRBJ2-3; maybe TRBD2 (5 bases). Germline V gene sequence: CDR1 SGHTA, CDR2 FQGNSA. The length of the CDR3 is 13 residues. With 5 bases removed from V and 5 bases from J, the gap between germline ends came to 11 bases. Variable domain in full (rest from reference TRBV7-2 and TRBJ2-3): GAGVSQSPSNKVTEKGKDVELRCDPISGHTALYWYRQSLGQGLEFLIYFQGNSAPDKSGLPSDRFSAERTGGSVSTLTIQRTQQEDSAVYLCASSPRTGDTQYFGPGTRLTVL.

The genes are TRBV5-6 and TRBJ2-7; TRBD1 agrees at 8 bases. The J call may be wrong; the DNA end is better matched by TRBJ2-5. The germline CDR1 and CDR2 sequences are SGHDT and YYEEEE. The CDR3 is made up of 15 amino acids. The CDR3, as DNA: TGTGCCAGCAGCGCCCCGACCACGACAGGGGTGACCCAGTACTTC. It is translated as CASSAPTTTGVTQYF.

Comment on this clonotype: A read error is possible here, since a much larger clone lies one base away. The chain links TRBV6-6 to TRBJ1-5, with D unclear. CDR1 and CDR2 from the germline V gene are MNHNY and SVGAGI (reference sequence). The CDR3 consists of 15 residues. Trimming stripped 6 bases from V and 9 bases from J, with 21 bases between. In nucleotides, the CDR3 is TGTGCCAGCAGCGGACCTGGCGCGGCCAGTCGGCCCCAGCATTTT. Amino acid sequence: CASSGPGAASRPQHF.

The chain links TRBV12-3 or TRBV12-4 to TRBJ2-5, with 8 bases matching TRBD2. J was trimmed by 4 bases and V by 3 bases; bases with no gene match: 7. The CDR3 is made up of 15 amino acids. The CDR3 DNA reads as TGTGCCAGCAGTTTTGGCGGGGGGCTAGGAGAGACCCAGTACTTC. This sequence encodes CASSFGGGLGETQYF.